The clone carrying this T cell receptor beta chain was recorded a few times. This entry is derived from a study of blood T cells in healthy people across ages. Germline trimming cut 8 bases from V and 2 bases from J; bases unmatched to any gene: 2. CDR1 and CDR2 (germline): MNHEY, SVGEGT. This CDR3 has 13 amino acids. Primers used in a second PCR of about 7 to 11 cycles were a sample-barcoded 5' primer and a J-beta primer mix. MiXCR, applied by TCRdb to the 5' RACE reads, yields one record per CDR3 protein. Among approximately 600,000 distinct CDR3 sequences, 58% were seen once, and the ten largest hold 30% to 45%.

This TCR was recovered from a man in his sixties in good health. Sample: blood. This chain connects TRBV6-2 or TRBV6-3 to TRBJ2-1; 8 bases agree with TRBD2. CDR3: CASREGTYNEQFF. The CDR3 region has the DNA TGTGCCAGCCGGGAGGGTACCTACAATGAGCAGTTCTTC.